Below are 2 T cell receptor beta chains sequenced from a single sample in a study of blood T cell repertoires in COVID-19. The assay was immunoSEQ multiplex PCR, and TCRdb's table has in-frame clones only and misses some. The table records about 300,000 clones, nearly 90% of them present only once. Sequencing was carried out using PBMCs or T cells enriched from blood (not recorded which). These receptors were taken from a woman aged 45-60 years who had been exposed to COVID-19.

The genes are TRBV4-1 and TRBJ2-7, with 10 bases fitting TRBD1. The CDR3 has 16 amino acids. The J segment lost 3 bases and the V segment lost 3 bases, leaving 8 bases of the junction unmatched. Germline CDR1 MGHRA, CDR2 YSYEKL. CDR3 region: CASSQGTGAQYYEQYF. Here the CDR3 DNA reads TGCGCCAGCAGCCAGGGGACAGGGGCCCAGTACTACGAGCAGTACTTC.

The rearrangement joins TRBV7-2 to TRBJ2-7, with 7 nucleotides matching TRBD2. V dropped 6 bases and J dropped 1; count of bases not matched to a gene: 9. The CDR3 is 15 amino acids. The germline V gene encodes CDR1 SGHTA and CDR2 FQGNSA. The CDR3 loop reads CASSLSGWGSYEQYF. In DNA form, the CDR3 reads TGTGCCAGCAGTCTTAGCGGGTGGGGGTCCTACGAGCAGTACTTC.